The rows below give T cell receptor beta chains drawn from one sample of a study of T cell responses to AZD1222 COVID-19 vaccine. Only in-frame clones appear in the TCRdb table, and some are missing; sequencing was by immunoSEQ multiplex PCR. The sample gives about 63,000 clones, around four fifths of which show up once; approximately 5.9% is in the top ten. Source: peripheral blood, taken 28 days after the second AZD1222 dose. These receptors all stem from an adult who received the AZD1222 COVID-19 vaccine. CDR3s include the opening cysteine and the closing phenylalanine or tryptophan. D genes are given only for firm matches. A row's size may be missing; if present it is once, few, many or a size class.

J: TRBJ2-1; length: 15; size: once; V: TRBV5-1; D: NA; CDR3: CASSYTPDEAGEQFF; DNA: TGCGCCAGCAGCTACACCCCCGATGAGGCCGGTGAGCAGTTCTTC
J: TRBJ1-3; length: 15; size: once; V: TRBV19; D: NA; CDR3: CASSGDGSSGNTIYF; DNA: TGTGCCAGTAGTGGTGACGGGAGCTCTGGAAACACCATATATTTT
J: TRBJ2-4; length: 15; size: NA; V: TRBV3-1/TRBV3-2; D: NA; CDR3: CASSQETLAKNIQYF; DNA: TGTGCCAGCAGCCAGGAGACCCTAGCCAAAAACATTCAGTACTTC
J: TRBJ2-7; length: 15; size: NA; V: TRBV27; D: NA; CDR3: CASSPLTGSFYEQYF; DNA: TGTGCCAGCAGTCCGTTAACAGGGTCGTTCTACGAGCAGTACTTC
J: TRBJ1-4; length: 14; size: NA; V: TRBV11-2; D: NA; CDR3: CASSPRTVNEKLFF; DNA: TGTGCCAGCAGCCCCCGGACAGTTAATGAAAAACTGTTTTTT
J: TRBJ1-2; length: 15; size: once; V: TRBV4-1; D: TRBD1; CDR3: CASSPGDRWNYGYTF; DNA: TGCGCCAGCAGCCCGGGGGACAGGTGGAACTATGGCTACACCTTC
J: TRBJ1-6; length: 16; size: once; V: TRBV7-9; D: NA; CDR3: CASSQGPPRWNSPLHF; DNA: TGTGCCAGCAGCCAAGGCCCCCCGCGATGGAATTCACCCCTCCACTTT
J: TRBJ2-3; length: 14; size: few; V: TRBV11-3; D: NA; CDR3: CASSLGRSTDTQYF; DNA: TGTGCCAGCAGCTTGGGCAGGAGCACAGATACGCAGTATTTT
J: TRBJ1-2; length: 13; size: NA; V: TRBV5-1; D: NA; CDR3: CASSLDGNYGYTF; DNA: TGCGCCAGCAGCTTGGACGGAAATTATGGCTACACCTTC
J: TRBJ1-1; length: 15; size: NA; V: TRBV5-1; D: TRBD1; CDR3: CASIRGPGQDTEAFF; DNA: TGCGCCAGCATCCGGGGACCGGGACAGGACACTGAAGCTTTCTTT
J: TRBJ2-7; length: 15; size: NA; V: TRBV7-2; D: TRBD2; CDR3: CASSLGHSGGYEQYF; DNA: TGTGCCAGCAGCTTAGGCCATAGCGGGGGCTACGAGCAGTACTTC
J: TRBJ1-1; length: 14; size: few; V: TRBV29-1; D: NA; CDR3: CSARTGPMNTEAFF; DNA: TGCAGTGCCAGAACAGGGCCGATGAACACTGAAGCTTTCTTT
J: TRBJ1-1; length: 13; size: NA; V: TRBV2; D: TRBD1; CDR3: CASSEGQTTEAFF; DNA: TGTGCCAGCAGTGAGGGACAGACCACTGAAGCTTTCTTT
J: TRBJ1-4; length: 14; size: NA; V: TRBV5-1; D: NA; CDR3: CASRVVPTNEKLFF; DNA: TGCGCCAGCAGAGTCGTACCAACTAATGAAAAACTGTTTTTT
J: TRBJ1-1; length: 13; size: few; V: TRBV20-1; D: NA; CDR3: CSASFGHNTEAFF; DNA: TGCAGTGCTAGTTTCGGACACAACACTGAAGCTTTCTTT
J: TRBJ1-2; length: 15; size: NA; V: TRBV28; D: NA; CDR3: CASSSKHGGLYGYTF; DNA: TGTGCCAGCAGTTCGAAACACGGGGGACTCTATGGCTACACCTTC
J: TRBJ2-3; length: 14; size: NA; V: TRBV27; D: NA; CDR3: CASSLWGGTNTQYF; DNA: TGTGCCAGCAGTTTATGGGGGGGCACCAATACGCAGTATTTT
J: TRBJ1-5; length: 14; size: NA; V: TRBV7-2; D: TRBD1; CDR3: CASSPTGGIQPQHF; DNA: TGTGCCAGCAGCCCCACAGGGGGCATTCAGCCCCAGCATTTT
J: TRBJ1-1; length: 13; size: NA; V: TRBV6-1; D: NA; CDR3: CASSDRLYTEAFF; DNA: TGTGCCAGCAGTGACAGGTTATACACTGAAGCTTTCTTT
J: TRBJ1-6; length: 18; size: NA; V: TRBV7-9; D: NA; CDR3: CASSKIPSGPPQGSPLHF; DNA: TGTGCCAGCAGCAAGATCCCCTCGGGACCACCCCAGGGATCACCCCTCCACTTT
J: TRBJ2-2; length: 15; size: NA; V: TRBV23-1; D: TRBD1; CDR3: CASSDRGQNTGELFF; DNA: TGCGCCAGCAGTGACAGGGGGCAGAACACCGGGGAGCTGTTTTTT
J: TRBJ2-1; length: 14; size: few; V: TRBV18; D: NA; CDR3: CASSVRSSYNEQFF; DNA: TGTGCCAGCTCGGTAAGGAGCTCCTACAATGAGCAGTTCTTC
J: TRBJ2-7; length: 16; size: NA; V: TRBV19; D: TRBD1; CDR3: CASSATRDSQSYEQYF; DNA: TGTGCCAGTAGTGCGACCCGGGACAGCCAGAGCTACGAGCAGTACTTC
J: TRBJ1-1; length: 16; size: NA; V: TRBV3-1/TRBV3-2; D: NA; CDR3: CASSQEAPRQNTEAFF; DNA: TGTGCCAGCAGCCAAGAGGCCCCTCGACAGAACACTGAAGCTTTCTTT
J: TRBJ1-5; length: 15; size: NA; V: TRBV6-5; D: NA; CDR3: CASSLGHAGNQPQHF; DNA: TGTGCCAGCAGTCTGGGACATGCGGGCAATCAGCCCCAGCATTTT
J: TRBJ1-1; length: 13; size: NA; V: TRBV12-3/TRBV12-4; D: NA; CDR3: CASSYGTNTEAFF; DNA: TGTGCCAGCAGTTATGGGACGAACACTGAAGCTTTCTTT
J: TRBJ1-6; length: 15; size: NA; V: TRBV9; D: NA; CDR3: CASSPRGGADSPLHF; DNA: TGTGCCAGCAGCCCCCGTGGGGGGGCGGATTCACCCCTCCACTTT